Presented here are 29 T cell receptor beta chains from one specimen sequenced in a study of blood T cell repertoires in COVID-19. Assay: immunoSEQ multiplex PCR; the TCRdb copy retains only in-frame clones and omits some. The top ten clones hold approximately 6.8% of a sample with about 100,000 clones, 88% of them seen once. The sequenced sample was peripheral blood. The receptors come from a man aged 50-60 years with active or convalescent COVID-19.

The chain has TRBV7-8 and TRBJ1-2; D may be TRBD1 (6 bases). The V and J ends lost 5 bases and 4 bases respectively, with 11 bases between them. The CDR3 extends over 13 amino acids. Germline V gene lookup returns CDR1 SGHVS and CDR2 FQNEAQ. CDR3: CASSLDSVYGYTF. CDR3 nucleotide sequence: TGTGCCAGCAGCCTGGACAGCGTCTATGGCTACACCTTC. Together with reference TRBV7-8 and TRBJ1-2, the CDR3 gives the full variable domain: GAGVSQSPRYKVAKRGQDVALRCDPISGHVSLFWYQQALGQGPEFLTYFQNEAQLDKSGLPSDRFFAERPEGSVSTLKIQRTQQEDSAVYLCASSLDSVYGYTFGSGTRLTVV.

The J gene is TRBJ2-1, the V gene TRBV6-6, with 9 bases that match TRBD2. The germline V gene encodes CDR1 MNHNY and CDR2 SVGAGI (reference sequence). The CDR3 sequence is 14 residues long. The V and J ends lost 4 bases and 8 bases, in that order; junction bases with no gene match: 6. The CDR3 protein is CASSSGSGSYEQFF. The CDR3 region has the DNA TGTGCCAGCAGTTCTGGTAGCGGGAGTTATGAGCAGTTCTTC.

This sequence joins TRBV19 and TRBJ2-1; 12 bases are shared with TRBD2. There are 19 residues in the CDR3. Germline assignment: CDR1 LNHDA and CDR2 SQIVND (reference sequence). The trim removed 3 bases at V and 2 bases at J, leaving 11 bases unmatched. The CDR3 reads CASSIGLAGGREAYNEQFF. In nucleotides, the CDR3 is TGTGCCAGTAGTATCGGTCTAGCGGGAGGGCGGGAAGCCTACAATGAGCAGTTCTTC.

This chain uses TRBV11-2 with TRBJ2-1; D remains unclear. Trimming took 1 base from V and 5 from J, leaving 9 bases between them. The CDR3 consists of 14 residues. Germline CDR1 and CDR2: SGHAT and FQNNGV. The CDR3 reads CASSLGLAHNEQFF. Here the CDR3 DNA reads TGTGCCAGCAGCTTAGGATTAGCCCACAATGAGCAGTTCTTC.

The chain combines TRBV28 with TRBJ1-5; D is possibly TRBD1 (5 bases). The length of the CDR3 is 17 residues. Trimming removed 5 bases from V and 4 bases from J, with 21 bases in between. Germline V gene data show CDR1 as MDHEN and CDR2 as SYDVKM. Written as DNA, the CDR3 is TGTGCCAGCAGTAGGGGCAGAAATACCCCCGCAAATCAGCCCCAGCATTTT. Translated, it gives CASSRGRNTPANQPQHF.

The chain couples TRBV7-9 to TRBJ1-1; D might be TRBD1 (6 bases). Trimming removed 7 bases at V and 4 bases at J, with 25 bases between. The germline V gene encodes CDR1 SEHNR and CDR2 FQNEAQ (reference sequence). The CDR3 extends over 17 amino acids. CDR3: CASTRVGALVPTTEAFF. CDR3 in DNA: TGTGCCAGCACTCGGGTGGGGGCGCTGGTCCCAACCACTGAAGCTTTCTTT.

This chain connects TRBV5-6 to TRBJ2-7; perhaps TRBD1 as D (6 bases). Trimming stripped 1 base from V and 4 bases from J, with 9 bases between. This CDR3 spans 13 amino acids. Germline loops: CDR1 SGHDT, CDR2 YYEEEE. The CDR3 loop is CASSLLQGYEQYF. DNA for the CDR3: TGTGCCAGCAGCTTGTTACAGGGATACGAGCAGTACTTC.

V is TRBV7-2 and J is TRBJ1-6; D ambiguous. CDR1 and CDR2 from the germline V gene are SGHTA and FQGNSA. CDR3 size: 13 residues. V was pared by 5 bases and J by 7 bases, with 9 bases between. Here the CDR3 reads CASSTLGNSPLHF. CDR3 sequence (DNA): TGTGCCAGCAGCACACTCGGGAATTCACCCCTCCACTTT.

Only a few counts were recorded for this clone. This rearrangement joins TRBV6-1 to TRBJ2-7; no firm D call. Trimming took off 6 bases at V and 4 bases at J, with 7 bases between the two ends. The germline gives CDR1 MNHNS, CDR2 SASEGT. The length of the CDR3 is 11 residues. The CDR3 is CASSQTYEQYF. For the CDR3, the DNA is TGTGCCAGCAGCCAAACTTACGAGCAGTACTTC.

CDR3 in amino acids: CASRRNTEAFF. CDR3 in DNA: TGTGCCAGCAGGCGGAACACTGAAGCTTTCTTT. The V gene is TRBV5-5, the J gene TRBJ1-1; D is unresolved. Germline V gene sequence: CDR1 SGHKS, CDR2 YYEKEE (reference sequence). The CDR3 sequence is 11 residues long. V was trimmed by 5 bases and J by 1 base, leaving 3 bases between them. Full variable domain (rest looked up from reference TRBV5-5 and TRBJ1-1): DAGVTQSPTHLIKTRGQQVTLRCSPISGHKSVSWYQQVLGQGPQFIFQYYEKEERGRGNFPDRFSARQFPNYSSELNVNALLLGDSALYLCASRRNTEAFFGQGTRLTVV.

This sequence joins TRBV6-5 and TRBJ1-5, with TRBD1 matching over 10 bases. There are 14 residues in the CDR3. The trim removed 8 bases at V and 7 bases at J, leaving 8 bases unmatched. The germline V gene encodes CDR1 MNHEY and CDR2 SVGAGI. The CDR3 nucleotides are TGTGCCAGCGGAGGGACAGGGGAGCGCCAGCCCCAGCATTTT. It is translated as CASGGTGERQPQHF.

CDR3 protein: CATSVGRGRFYEQYF. The CDR3 coding sequence is TGTGCCACCAGTGTGGGAAGGGGGCGGTTCTACGAGCAGTACTTC. V gene TRBV24-1 combines with J gene TRBJ2-7, with 7 bases lining up with TRBD1. After removal of 5 bases from V and 3 bases from J, the junction contained 9 bases not matched to a gene. CDR1 and CDR2 from the germline V gene are KGHDR and SFDVKD. CDR3 size: 15 residues.

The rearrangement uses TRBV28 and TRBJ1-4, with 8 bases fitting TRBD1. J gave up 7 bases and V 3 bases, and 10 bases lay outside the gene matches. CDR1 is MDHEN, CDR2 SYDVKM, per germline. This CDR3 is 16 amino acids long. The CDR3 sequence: CASSFDRGRPGEKLFF. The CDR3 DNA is TGTGCCAGCAGTTTCGACAGGGGAAGACCGGGTGAAAAACTGTTTTTT.

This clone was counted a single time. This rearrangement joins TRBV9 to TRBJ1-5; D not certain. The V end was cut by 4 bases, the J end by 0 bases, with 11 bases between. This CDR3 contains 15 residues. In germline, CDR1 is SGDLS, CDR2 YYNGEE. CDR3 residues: CASSLGGYSNQPQHF. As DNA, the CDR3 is TGTGCCAGCAGCTTAGGAGGATATAGCAATCAGCCCCAGCATTTT.

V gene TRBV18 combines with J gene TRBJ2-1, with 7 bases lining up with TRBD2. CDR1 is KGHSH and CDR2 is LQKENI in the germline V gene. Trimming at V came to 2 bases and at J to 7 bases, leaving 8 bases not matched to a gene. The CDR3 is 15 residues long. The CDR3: CASSPRQGGGNEQFF. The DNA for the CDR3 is TGTGCCAGCTCACCAAGGCAGGGCGGGGGTAATGAGCAGTTCTTC.

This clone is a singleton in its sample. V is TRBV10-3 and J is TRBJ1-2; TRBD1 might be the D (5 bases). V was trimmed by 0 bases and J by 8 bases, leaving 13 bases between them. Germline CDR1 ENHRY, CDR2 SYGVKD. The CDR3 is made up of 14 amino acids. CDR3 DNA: TGTGCCATCAGTGAGTCTTTAATAACAGGAGGCTACACCTTC. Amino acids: CAISESLITGGYTF.

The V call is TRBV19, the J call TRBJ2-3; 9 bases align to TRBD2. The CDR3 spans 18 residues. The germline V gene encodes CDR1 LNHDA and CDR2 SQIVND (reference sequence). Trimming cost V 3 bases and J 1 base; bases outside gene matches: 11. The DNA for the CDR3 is TGTGCCAGTAGTATTAATGGTCCGCGGGAGGGAGGCACAGATACGCAGTATTTT. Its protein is CASSINGPREGGTDTQYF.

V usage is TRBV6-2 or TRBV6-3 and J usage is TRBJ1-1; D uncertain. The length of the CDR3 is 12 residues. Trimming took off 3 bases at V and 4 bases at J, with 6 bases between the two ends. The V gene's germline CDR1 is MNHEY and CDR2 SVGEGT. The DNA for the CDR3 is TGTGCCAGCAGTTATGAGGGCACTGAAGCTTTCTTT. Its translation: CASSYEGTEAFF.

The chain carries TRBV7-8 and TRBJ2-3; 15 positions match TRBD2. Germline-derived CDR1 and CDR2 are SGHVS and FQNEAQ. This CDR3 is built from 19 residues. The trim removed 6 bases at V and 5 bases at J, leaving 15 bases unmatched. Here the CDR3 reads CASRRTGTSGRRVKDTQYF. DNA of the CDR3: TGTGCCAGCAGACGGACCGGGACTAGCGGGAGGAGGGTTAAAGATACGCAGTATTTT. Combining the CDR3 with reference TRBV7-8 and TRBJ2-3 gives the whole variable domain GAGVSQSPRYKVAKRGQDVALRCDPISGHVSLFWYQQALGQGPEFLTYFQNEAQLDKSGLPSDRFFAERPEGSVSTLKIQRTQQEDSAVYLCASRRTGTSGRRVKDTQYFGPGTRLTVL.

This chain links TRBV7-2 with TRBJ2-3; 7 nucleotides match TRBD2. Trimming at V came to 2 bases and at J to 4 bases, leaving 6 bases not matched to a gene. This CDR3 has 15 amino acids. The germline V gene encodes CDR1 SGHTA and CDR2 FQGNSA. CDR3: CASSLRAGEADTQYF. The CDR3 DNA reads TGTGCCAGCAGCTTAAGGGCGGGAGAGGCAGATACGCAGTATTTT.

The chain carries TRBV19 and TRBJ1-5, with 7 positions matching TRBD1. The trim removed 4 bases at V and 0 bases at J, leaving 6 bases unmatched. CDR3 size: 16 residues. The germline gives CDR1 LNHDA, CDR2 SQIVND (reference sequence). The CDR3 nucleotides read TGTGCCAGTAGTACTCAACAGGGGAATAGCAATCAGCCCCAGCATTTT. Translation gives CASSTQQGNSNQPQHF.

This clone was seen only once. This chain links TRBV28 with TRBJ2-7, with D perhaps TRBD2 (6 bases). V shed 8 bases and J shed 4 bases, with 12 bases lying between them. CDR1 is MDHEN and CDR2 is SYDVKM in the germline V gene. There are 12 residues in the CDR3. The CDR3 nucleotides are TGTGCCAGCCGGGAGTTCGGGTACGAGCAGTACTTC. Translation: CASREFGYEQYF.

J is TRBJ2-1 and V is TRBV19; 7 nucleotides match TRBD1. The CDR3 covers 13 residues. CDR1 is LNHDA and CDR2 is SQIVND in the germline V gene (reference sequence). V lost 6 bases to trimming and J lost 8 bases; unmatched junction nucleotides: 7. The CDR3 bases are TGTGCCAGTAGCCGACAGGGAAACTATGAGCAGTTCTTC. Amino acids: CASSRQGNYEQFF.

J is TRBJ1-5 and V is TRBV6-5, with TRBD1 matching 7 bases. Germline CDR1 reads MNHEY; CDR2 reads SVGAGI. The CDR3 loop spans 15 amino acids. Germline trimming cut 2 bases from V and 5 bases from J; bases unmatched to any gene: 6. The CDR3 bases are TGTGCCAGCAGTTACACTACAGGGGTGGATCAGCCCCAGCATTTT. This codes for CASSYTTGVDQPQHF.

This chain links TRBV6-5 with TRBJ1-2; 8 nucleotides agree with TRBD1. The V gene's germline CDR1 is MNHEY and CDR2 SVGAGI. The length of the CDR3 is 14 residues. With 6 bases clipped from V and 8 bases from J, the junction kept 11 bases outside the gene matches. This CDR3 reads CASSTHQGARGYTF. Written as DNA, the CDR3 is TGTGCCAGCAGCACGCATCAGGGGGCGAGGGGCTACACCTTC.

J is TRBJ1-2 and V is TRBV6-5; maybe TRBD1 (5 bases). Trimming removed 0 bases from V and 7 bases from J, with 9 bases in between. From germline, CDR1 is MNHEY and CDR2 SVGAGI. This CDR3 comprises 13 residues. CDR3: CASSYSGAIGYTF. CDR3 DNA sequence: TGTGCCAGCAGTTACTCAGGGGCCATTGGCTACACCTTC.

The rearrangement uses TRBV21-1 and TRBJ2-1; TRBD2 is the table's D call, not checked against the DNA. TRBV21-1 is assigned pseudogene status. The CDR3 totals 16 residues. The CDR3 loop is CASSSSSGTRYNEQFF. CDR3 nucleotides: TGTGCCAGCAGCTCGAGTTCGGGGACTAGGTACAATGAGCAGTTCTTC.

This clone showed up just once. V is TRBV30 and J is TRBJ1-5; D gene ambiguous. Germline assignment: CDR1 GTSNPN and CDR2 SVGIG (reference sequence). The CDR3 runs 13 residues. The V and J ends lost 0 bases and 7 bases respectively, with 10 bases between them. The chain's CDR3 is CAWSVRGGQPQHF. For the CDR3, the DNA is TGTGCCTGGAGTGTACGGGGTGGGCAGCCCCAGCATTTT.

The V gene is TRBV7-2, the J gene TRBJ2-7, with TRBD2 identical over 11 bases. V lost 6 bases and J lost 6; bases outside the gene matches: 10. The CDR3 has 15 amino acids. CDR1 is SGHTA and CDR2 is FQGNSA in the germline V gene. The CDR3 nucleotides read TGTGCCAGCAGTCTAGCGGGAGGTCTTTGGGGCGAGCAGTACTTC. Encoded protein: CASSLAGGLWGEQYF.